Listed below are T cell receptor beta chains from one sample, sequenced in a study of blood T cell repertoires in COVID-19. This table comes from immunoSEQ multiplex PCR, and its TCRdb copy is limited to in-frame clones, with some not included. Here the sample spans roughly 110,000 clones, around 85% being singletons. Sequenced sample: peripheral blood. Receptors originate from a human donor in a cohort sampled during active COVID-19. Each CDR3 is given with its conserved first and last residue. The D gene is left open where the match is weak. A row's size may be missing; if present it is once, few, many or a size class.

V gene: TRBV5-1
D gene: NA
J gene: TRBJ1-6
clone size: NA
CDR3 protein: CASSSSTVNNSPLHF
CDR3 DNA: TGCGCCAGCAGCTCGTCCACGGTGAATAATTCACCCCTCCACTTT

V gene: TRBV21-1
D gene: NA
J gene: TRBJ2-5
clone size: NA
CDR3 protein: CASSPLGQGKATQYF
CDR3 DNA: TGTGCCAGCAGCCCGTTGGGACAGGGAAAGGCGACCCAGTACTTC

V gene: TRBV29-1
D gene: NA
J gene: TRBJ1-1
clone size: NA
CDR3 protein: CSVEVSLNTEAFF
CDR3 DNA: TGCAGCGTTGAGGTGAGTCTGAACACTGAAGCTTTCTTT

V gene: TRBV5-6
D gene: NA
J gene: TRBJ1-2
clone size: NA
CDR3 protein: CASSFLRDYGYTF
CDR3 DNA: TGTGCCAGCAGCTTCCTCAGGGACTATGGCTACACCTTC

V gene: TRBV10-1
D gene: TRBD1
J gene: TRBJ1-1
clone size: once
CDR3 protein: CASRSGTGDHTEAFF
CDR3 DNA: TGCGCCAGCAGATCCGGGACAGGGGATCACACTGAAGCTTTCTTT

V gene: TRBV7-3
D gene: TRBD1
J gene: TRBJ2-1
clone size: NA
CDR3 protein: CASSLTPTGEVNEQFF
CDR3 DNA: TGTGCCAGCAGCTTAACCCCGACAGGGGAAGTCAATGAGCAGTTCTTC

V gene: TRBV6-2/TRBV6-3
D gene: TRBD2
J gene: TRBJ2-1
clone size: NA
CDR3 protein: CASSYYPAGGMNEQFF
CDR3 DNA: TGTGCCAGCAGTTACTATCCAGCGGGGGGTATGAATGAGCAGTTCTTC

V gene: TRBV6-6
D gene: TRBD1
J gene: TRBJ1-2
clone size: NA
CDR3 protein: CASSYGGQGGYYTF
CDR3 DNA: TGTGCCAGCAGTTACGGGGGACAGGGGGGTTACTACACCTTC

V gene: TRBV27
D gene: TRBD2
J gene: TRBJ2-3
clone size: NA
CDR3 protein: CASSRTSGGAHTQYF
CDR3 DNA: TGTGCCAGCAGTCGAACTAGCGGGGGAGCTCATACGCAGTATTTT

V gene: TRBV6-1
D gene: TRBD1
J gene: TRBJ2-1
clone size: NA
CDR3 protein: CASSDRTGLYNEQFF
CDR3 DNA: TGTGCCAGCAGTGACCGGACAGGGCTCTACAATGAGCAGTTCTTC

V gene: TRBV6-6
D gene: NA
J gene: TRBJ1-3
clone size: NA
CDR3 protein: CASSLGSLLATGNTIYF
CDR3 DNA: TGTGCCAGCAGTCTCGGGAGTCTCCTGGCGACTGGAAACACCATATATTTT

V gene: TRBV18
D gene: NA
J gene: TRBJ2-1
clone size: NA
CDR3 protein: CASSPSQDYNEQFF
CDR3 DNA: TGTGCCAGCTCACCAAGTCAGGATTACAATGAGCAGTTCTTC

V gene: TRBV7-3
D gene: TRBD2
J gene: TRBJ2-3
clone size: NA
CDR3 protein: CASSLTGLAGANTDTQYF
CDR3 DNA: TGTGCCAGCAGCTTAACGGGACTAGCGGGCGCAAACACAGATACGCAGTATTTT

V gene: TRBV6-2/TRBV6-3
D gene: TRBD1
J gene: TRBJ1-5
clone size: NA
CDR3 protein: CASSYSPGQGPNQPQHF
CDR3 DNA: TGTGCCAGCAGTTACTCCCCAGGACAGGGGCCAAATCAGCCCCAGCATTTT

V gene: TRBV6-5
D gene: TRBD1
J gene: TRBJ1-1
clone size: NA
CDR3 protein: CASSTGTGREAFF
CDR3 DNA: TGTGCCAGCAGTACCGGGACAGGGAGAGAAGCTTTCTTT

V gene: TRBV4-1
D gene: NA
J gene: TRBJ2-7
clone size: NA
CDR3 protein: CASSQNGGYEQYF
CDR3 DNA: TGCGCCAGCAGCCAAAACGGGGGCTACGAGCAGTACTTC

V gene: TRBV28
D gene: NA
J gene: TRBJ1-1
clone size: NA
CDR3 protein: CASRGQRNTEAFF
CDR3 DNA: TGTGCCAGCAGAGGCCAGCGAAACACTGAAGCTTTCTTT

V gene: TRBV2
D gene: NA
J gene: TRBJ2-1
clone size: NA
CDR3 protein: CASRALATIVNEQFF
CDR3 DNA: TGTGCCAGCAGGGCCTTGGCCACTATTGTTAATGAGCAGTTCTTC

V gene: TRBV6-5
D gene: NA
J gene: TRBJ2-7
clone size: NA
CDR3 protein: CASNMAASYEQYF
CDR3 DNA: TGTGCCAGCAATATGGCTGCTAGCTACGAGCAGTACTTC

V gene: TRBV27
D gene: TRBD2
J gene: TRBJ2-7
clone size: NA
CDR3 protein: CASSGNTSGGKQYF
CDR3 DNA: TGTGCCAGCAGTGGGAATACTAGCGGGGGAAAGCAGTACTTC

V gene: TRBV19
D gene: NA
J gene: TRBJ1-2
clone size: NA
CDR3 protein: CASSVAEGRYGYTF
CDR3 DNA: TGTGCCAGTAGTGTGGCCGAGGGAAGATATGGCTACACCTTC

V gene: TRBV14
D gene: NA
J gene: TRBJ1-2
clone size: once
CDR3 protein: CASSQGSSGFAGYTF
CDR3 DNA: TGTGCCAGCAGCCAAGGAAGTTCGGGGTTCGCTGGCTACACCTTC

V gene: TRBV6-6
D gene: NA
J gene: TRBJ2-2
clone size: NA
CDR3 protein: CASSSTGSGELFF
CDR3 DNA: TGTGCCAGCAGTTCCACAGGGTCCGGGGAGCTGTTTTTT

V gene: TRBV11-2
D gene: NA
J gene: TRBJ1-3
clone size: NA
CDR3 protein: CASSLSLSGNTIYF
CDR3 DNA: TGTGCCAGCAGCCTTTCTCTCTCTGGAAACACCATATATTTT

V gene: TRBV10-3
D gene: NA
J gene: TRBJ2-1
clone size: NA
CDR3 protein: CAVSLSRSANEQFF
CDR3 DNA: TGTGCCGTTTCCCTCTCTAGGTCCGCTAATGAGCAGTTCTTC

V gene: TRBV10-3
D gene: NA
J gene: TRBJ1-3
clone size: NA
CDR3 protein: CAIMRDSGNTIYF
CDR3 DNA: TGTGCCATCATGAGGGACTCTGGAAACACCATATATTTT

V gene: TRBV7-2
D gene: NA
J gene: TRBJ1-1
clone size: NA
CDR3 protein: CASSLATGQIAEAFF
CDR3 DNA: TGTGCCAGCAGCTTAGCTACCGGACAGATCGCTGAAGCTTTCTTT

V gene: TRBV6-5
D gene: TRBD2
J gene: TRBJ2-7
clone size: NA
CDR3 protein: CASSRTSADRQYF
CDR3 DNA: TGTGCCAGCAGCAGGACTAGCGCCGATCGGCAGTACTTC

V gene: TRBV5-1
D gene: TRBD1
J gene: TRBJ2-3
clone size: once
CDR3 protein: CASRPDRGPTDTQYF
CDR3 DNA: TGCGCCAGCAGACCCGACAGGGGCCCTACAGATACGCAGTATTTT